These T cell receptor beta chains were read from a single sample in a study of neurological immune-mediated disorders. Using its own MiXCR run on the 5' RACE reads, TCRdb lists one record per CDR3 protein. The top ten clones hold 2.5% to 3% of a sample with tens of thousands of distinct CDR3 sequences, around 4% of them seen once. The source material was PBMCs. These receptors originate from a man aged 50 or older with multiple sclerosis. Each CDR3 is given with its conserved first and last residue. A D gene is named only where the DNA matches it firmly. Only some rows state a clone size, as once, few, many or a class for expanded clones.

D	size	J	V	DNA	CDR3
TRBD1	many	TRBJ1-5	TRBV2	TGTGCCAGCAGTGCTGGACAGGGGGAATTTTACAATCAGCCCCAGCATTTT	CASSAGQGEFYNQPQHF
TRBD2	many	TRBJ2-5	TRBV5-1	TGCGCCAGCACATTGATAGCGGGGGGCGGAGAGACCCAGTACTTC	CASTLIAGGGETQYF
TRBD1	many	TRBJ2-2	TRBV20-1	TGCAGTGTCCGGGACAGACCCACCGGGGAGCTGTTTTTT	CSVRDRPTGELFF
TRBD1	many	TRBJ2-7	TRBV6-6	TGTGCCAGCATTGTCGGGACAGGGGGCGGCGAGCAGTACTTC	CASIVGTGGGEQYF
TRBD2	-	TRBJ2-1	TRBV11-2	TGTGCCAGCAGCTTAGCAAGCGGGGGGGTTGAGCAGTTCTTC	CASSLASGGVEQFF
-	many	TRBJ1-4	TRBV5-1	TGCGCCAGCAGCCAACAGGGACAACCAATGTTTTTT	CASSQQGQPMFF
-	many	TRBJ2-5	TRBV6-1	TGTGCCAGCAGTGAATTTGAGACCCAGTACTTC	CASSEFETQYF
-	many	TRBJ2-7	TRBV5-1	TGCGCCAGCAGGGGCGCGCAGGGGTTGGTCTCCGAGCAGTACTTC	CASRGAQGLVSEQYF
-	few	TRBJ2-7	TRBV10-3	TGTGCCATCAGGGTGACAGACGTGAGCTCCTACGAGCAGTACTTC	CAIRVTDVSSYEQYF
-	many	TRBJ2-7	TRBV27	TGTGCCAGCAGTTGGGGTGAACCCTACGAGCAGTACTTC	CASSWGEPYEQYF
-	many	TRBJ1-5	TRBV12-3/TRBV12-4	TGTGCCTCCAAAGGGGTCGGTCAGCCCCAGCATTTT	CASKGVGQPQHF
-	many	TRBJ1-1	TRBV6-5	TGTGCCAGCAGCAAAAGACGGACCATGAACACTGAAGCTTTCTTT	CASSKRRTMNTEAFF
-	many	TRBJ2-3	TRBV5-1	TGCGCCAGCAGCTTAGGGTCGGGGAGCGGCTTCACAGATACGCAGTATTTT	CASSLGSGSGFTDTQYF
-	many	TRBJ2-7	TRBV3-1	TGTGCCAGCAGAAAAGGGGGGGCTTACGAGCAGTACTTC	CASRKGGAYEQYF
TRBD2	many	TRBJ2-4	TRBV6-1	TGTGCCAGCAGCCCTGACCCCGGGAGGGGCATTCAGTACTTC	CASSPDPGRGIQYF
TRBD2	many	TRBJ2-5	TRBV4-2	TGTGCCAGCAGCCAAGACGCTAGCGGGGGGGCCCAAGAGACCCAGTACTTC	CASSQDASGGAQETQYF
-	many	TRBJ2-7	TRBV5-6	TGTGCCAGCAGCTCAGGACAGTCCTACGAGCAGTACTTC	CASSSGQSYEQYF
-	-	TRBJ1-3	TRBV29-1	TGCAGCGTTGAAGATCCCCCGGGGAGTACTGGAAACACCATATATTTT	CSVEDPPGSTGNTIYF
TRBD1	many	TRBJ2-7	TRBV5-1	TGCGCCAGCAGCTACAGGCCGGGACAGGGGCTCTACGAGCAGTACTTC	CASSYRPGQGLYEQYF
TRBD2	many	TRBJ2-5	TRBV25-1	TGTGCCAGCAGAACGGGGGGCCAAGAGACCCAGTACTTC	CASRTGGQETQYF
-	many	TRBJ1-4	TRBV12-3/TRBV12-4	TGTGCCAGCAGTTTATCCCGGAATAATGAAAAACTGTTTTTT	CASSLSRNNEKLFF
TRBD1	-	TRBJ2-5	TRBV7-9	TGTGCCAGCAGCAAGACAGGGGTGCAAGAGACCCAGTACTTC	CASSKTGVQETQYF
-	many	TRBJ1-2	TRBV20-1	TGCAGTGCTAGAGATCGCACAGCTAACTATGGCTACACCTTC	CSARDRTANYGYTF
-	many	TRBJ1-5	TRBV20-1	TGCAGTGCTAGATGGGGAAACAATCAGCCCCAGCATTTT	CSARWGNNQPQHF